The 23 T cell receptor beta chains in this list originate from one sample, sequenced in a study of control samples from healthy donors and cancer patients (dated by TCRdb to about 2020). The method behind the library was the immunoSEQ multiplex PCR assay. TCRdb holds this immuneACCESS table with in-frame rearrangements only. Some clones are missing; in checked studies, unresolved V genes explain under half, and the rest has no known cause. Across this sample there are fewer than 200,000 clones, with around 90% seen only once. 1.4% of the sample goes to the ten largest clones. Specimen: blood. These TCRs come from a man aged 25 to 40 in good health.

This clone occurred a few times. The V and J genes are TRBV29-1 and TRBJ1-6; the match to TRBD1 covers 8 bases. Germline V gene data show CDR1 as SQVTM and CDR2 as ANQGSEA. CDR3 size: 14 residues. V was clipped by 2 bases and J by 10 bases; unmatched bases: 7. CDR3 sequence: CSVELAGGGSPLHF. CDR3 nucleotide sequence: TGCAGCGTTGAATTGGCAGGGGGCGGGTCACCCCTCCACTTT.

This chain uses TRBV5-1 with TRBJ2-7; no clear D. The CDR3 covers 15 residues. Trimming took 4 bases from V and 0 from J, leaving 14 bases between them. The V gene's germline CDR1 is SGHRS and CDR2 YFSETQ. The DNA of the CDR3 is TGCGCCAGCAGCGTCCAGGCACTTAGCTCCTACGAGCAGTACTTC. Translating it yields CASSVQALSSYEQYF.

The V gene is TRBV27, the J gene TRBJ1-1, with 8 bases aligning to TRBD1. Trimming removed 1 base from V and 4 bases from J; junction bases left unmatched: 11. In germline, CDR1 is MNHEY, CDR2 SMNVEV (reference sequence). There are 17 residues in the CDR3. The CDR3 nucleotides are TGTGCCAGCAGTTTATGGGTTACAGGGGGAAGGGGCACTGAAGCTTTCTTT. Protein product: CASSLWVTGGRGTEAFF.

The chain's CDR3 is CASSIGGGGAVNEQFF. CDR3 in DNA: TGTGCCAGTAGTATTGGCGGCGGGGGGGCCGTCAATGAGCAGTTCTTC. The rearrangement uses TRBV19 and TRBJ2-1; 9 bases fit TRBD2. V lost 3 bases and J lost 6; bases outside the gene matches: 9. The CDR3 runs 16 residues. In germline, CDR1 is LNHDA, CDR2 SQIVND (reference sequence).

V usage is TRBV10-3 and J usage is TRBJ1-1; a weak D match, TRBD1 (5 bases). V was pared by 10 bases and J by 1 base, with 13 bases between. Germline V gene data show CDR1 as ENHRY and CDR2 as SYGVKD. The CDR3 has 13 amino acids. The CDR3 sequence: CATTGTGNTEAFF. The CDR3 nucleotides are TGTGCCACCACCGGGACGGGGAACACTGAAGCTTTCTTT.

In this sample, this clone turned up a few times. The chain has TRBV30 and TRBJ1-6; no clear D gene. The CDR3 has 14 residues. The germline V and J ends were trimmed by 3 bases and 11 bases, with 17 bases remaining between them. Per the germline V gene, CDR1 is GTSNPN and CDR2 is SVGIG (reference sequence). The CDR3 DNA sequence: TGTGCCTGGAGCCGGACCGGACCCGGGGCACCCCTCCACTTT. This codes for CAWSRTGPGAPLHF.

The chain joins TRBV3-1 (or the pseudogene TRBV3-2) to TRBJ2-6; tentative D call: TRBD1 (5 bases). Germline values: CDR1 LGHDT, CDR2 YNNKEL (reference sequence). The CDR3 has 17 amino acids. Between the trimmed V and J ends, which lost 0 bases and 2 bases, there was a span of 11 bases. CDR3 nucleotide sequence: TGTGCCAGCAGCCAAGATTGGGGCAGGGCTGGGGCCAACGTCCTGACTTTC. Its protein is CASSQDWGRAGANVLTF.

The chain links TRBV30 to TRBJ2-3; D gene ambiguous. The CDR3 length is 15 residues. Germline CDR1 and CDR2: GTSNPN and SVGIG (reference sequence). With 0 bases removed from V and 6 bases from J, the gap between germline ends came to 16 bases. CDR3 protein: CAWSVGPPGKDTQYF. In DNA, the CDR3 is TGTGCCTGGAGTGTGGGTCCCCCCGGTAAGGATACGCAGTATTTT.

The CDR3 region has the DNA TGTGCCAGCAGCTTAGGACTAGCGGGGAACACAGATACGCAGTATTTT. This codes for CASSLGLAGNTDTQYF. The rearrangement links TRBV11-2 to TRBJ2-3, with TRBD2 matching over 11 bases. The CDR3 spans 16 residues. V lost 1 base to trimming and J lost 2 bases; unmatched junction nucleotides: 2. Looked up from germline, CDR1 is SGHAT and CDR2 is FQNNGV.

This sequence joins TRBV30 and TRBJ1-2; D is uncertain. The germline V and J ends were trimmed by 0 bases and 8 bases, with 16 bases remaining between them. Germline V gene data show CDR1 as GTSNPN and CDR2 as SVGIG (reference sequence). This CDR3 region has 14 residues. CDR3 sequence: CAWSVSLGFDGYTF. The CDR3 DNA is TGTGCCTGGAGTGTTAGTTTGGGCTTCGACGGCTACACCTTC.

This chain uses TRBV12-3 or TRBV12-4 with TRBJ1-5; maybe TRBD1 (6 bases). Trimming took off 4 bases at V and 3 bases at J, with 7 bases between the two ends. This CDR3 has 13 residues. The CDR3 DNA sequence: TGTGCCAGCAGTTGGGGGGCCAATCAGCCCCAGCATTTT. Translated, it gives CASSWGANQPQHF.

As concerns this clone: Within the sample, other DNA sequences also encode this same CDR3. The chain combines TRBV9 with TRBJ2-7; D might be TRBD1 or TRBD2, each matching 5 bases. V dropped 0 bases and J dropped 3 bases, with 13 bases sitting between them. The CDR3 sequence is 15 residues long. Germline CDR1 reads SGDLS; CDR2 reads YYNGEE. The CDR3: CASSVDGGSSYEQYF. DNA for the CDR3: TGTGCCAGCAGCGTAGATGGGGGTAGCAGCTACGAGCAGTACTTC.

This clone occurred once. The CDR3 nucleotides read TGCAGCGTTGAAGATAAGCGCCTAGCGGCCAGCTCCTACAATGAGCAGTTCTTC. Its translation: CSVEDKRLAASSYNEQFF. The genes are TRBV29-1 and TRBJ2-1, with 7 bases that match TRBD2. After removal of 0 bases from V and 0 bases from J, the junction contained 11 bases not matched to a gene. Germline lookup yields CDR1 SQVTM and CDR2 ANQGSEA. The CDR3 contains 18 residues.

The chain is built from TRBV10-3 and TRBJ1-3; TRBD1 is a possible D gene (6 bases). V was clipped by 5 bases and J by 0 bases, with 11 bases between them. Looked up from germline, CDR1 is ENHRY and CDR2 is SYGVKD. The CDR3 runs to 15 residues. The DNA of the CDR3 is TGTGCCATCAGTTCAGGGGTTGCCTCTGGAAACACCATATATTTT. This encodes CAISSGVASGNTIYF.

The chain links TRBV7-9 to TRBJ1-1; no reliable D call. CDR1 is SEHNR and CDR2 is FQNEAQ in the germline V gene (reference sequence). The CDR3 contains 10 residues. Between the trimmed V and J ends, which lost 3 bases and 4 bases, there was a span of 0 bases. This CDR3 is CASSFTEAFF. DNA for the CDR3: TGTGCCAGCAGCTTCACTGAAGCTTTCTTT. The full variable domain, in which reference TRBV7-9 and TRBJ1-1 provide the parts outside the CDR3, is DTGVSQNPRHKITKRGQNVTFRCDPISEHNRLYWYRQTLGQGPEFLTYFQNEAQLEKSRLLSDRFSAERPKGSFSTLEIQRTEQGDSAMYLCASSFTEAFFGQGTRLTVV.

V gene TRBV4-1 combines with J gene TRBJ2-7; 9 bases align to TRBD1. Trimming took 3 bases from V and 6 from J; bases not matched to a gene: 9. The V gene's germline CDR1 is MGHRA and CDR2 YSYEKL. The CDR3 has 15 residues. CDR3 protein: CASSHSGTGTLEQYF. The CDR3 DNA reads as TGCGCCAGCAGCCATTCCGGGACAGGGACCCTCGAGCAGTACTTC.

The V and J genes are TRBV4-3 and TRBJ2-7; 9 bases align to TRBD1. V trimming: 0 bases; J trimming: 4 bases; junction bases outside the gene matches: 4. Germline V CDR1 and CDR2: LGHNA, YSLEER. The CDR3 contains 15 residues. In nucleotides, the CDR3 is TGCGCCAGCAGCCAAGAACCGGGACAGGGTTACGAGCAGTACTTC. Its protein is CASSQEPGQGYEQYF.

The V and J genes are TRBV6-5 and TRBJ1-1; 9 positions match TRBD1. The CDR3 is made up of 14 amino acids. Germline V gives CDR1 MNHEY, CDR2 SVGAGI. V dropped 6 bases and J dropped 2; count of bases not matched to a gene: 4. This CDR3 is CASRDRGGNTEAFF. In DNA, the CDR3 is TGTGCCAGCAGAGACAGGGGGGGCAACACTGAAGCTTTCTTT.

This clone was observed a single time. The rearrangement joins TRBV3-1 (or the pseudogene TRBV3-2) to TRBJ2-3; D gene unclear. The CDR3 spans 13 residues. Trimming shortened V by 5 bases and J by 4 bases, and 10 bases separated the two germline ends. CDR1 and CDR2 from the germline V gene are LGHDT and YNNKEL (reference sequence). DNA for the CDR3: TGTGCCAGCAGCTGGCTTGGGTCAGATACGCAGTATTTT. Translated: CASSWLGSDTQYF.

The CDR3 DNA sequence: TGTGCCAGCAGCCCGGGGGGAGAGCTCACAGATACGCAGTATTTT. Its protein product is CASSPGGELTDTQYF. The genes are TRBV7-2 and TRBJ2-3; 7 bases are a match to TRBD2. Germline assignment: CDR1 SGHTA and CDR2 FQGNSA. The CDR3 extends over 15 amino acids. The trim removed 5 bases at V and 2 bases at J, leaving 7 bases unmatched.

The V call is TRBV5-1, the J call TRBJ2-5; D is perhaps TRBD2 (7 bases). Germline CDR1 SGHRS, CDR2 YFSETQ. The CDR3 runs to 15 residues. Trimming stripped 4 bases from V and 1 base from J, with 14 bases between. CDR3 residues: CASSVEGGFQETQYF. CDR3 DNA sequence: TGCGCCAGCAGCGTGGAGGGGGGGTTCCAAGAGACCCAGTACTTC.

V and J are TRBV7-9 and TRBJ1-2, with a possible D match to TRBD1 (6 bases). CDR3 length equals 16 residues. The ends were cut back, 6 bases at V and 0 bases at J, with 17 bases in the middle. Germline values: CDR1 SEHNR, CDR2 FQNEAQ (reference sequence). CDR3 nucleotide sequence: TGTGCCAGCAGTTCTACGCGGACAGCCTCTAACTATGGCTACACCTTC. It yields the protein CASSSTRTASNYGYTF.

This clone was detected once. This chain uses TRBV19 with TRBJ1-1; D not resolved. The CDR3 spans 15 residues. Trimming left V 3 bases short and J 0 bases short, with 11 bases between. Germline assignment: CDR1 LNHDA and CDR2 SQIVND (reference sequence). The chain's CDR3 is CASSIHERLNTEAFF. In nucleotides, the CDR3 is TGTGCCAGTAGTATCCACGAGAGGCTGAACACTGAAGCTTTCTTT.